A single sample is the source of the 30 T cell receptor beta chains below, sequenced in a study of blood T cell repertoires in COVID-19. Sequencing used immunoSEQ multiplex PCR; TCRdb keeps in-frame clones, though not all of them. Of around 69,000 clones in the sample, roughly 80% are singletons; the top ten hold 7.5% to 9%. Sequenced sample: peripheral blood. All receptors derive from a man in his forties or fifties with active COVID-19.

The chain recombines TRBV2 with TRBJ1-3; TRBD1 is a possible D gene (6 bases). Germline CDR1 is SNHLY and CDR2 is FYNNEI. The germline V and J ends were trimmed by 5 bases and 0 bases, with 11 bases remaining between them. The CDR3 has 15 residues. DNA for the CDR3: TGTGCCAGCAGTAACCTGGACAGCTCTGGAAACACCATATATTTT. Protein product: CASSNLDSSGNTIYF.

The CDR3, as DNA: TGTGCCAGCAGCTTTTCCGTCGGGGAAAAACTGTTTTTT. Translating gives CASSFSVGEKLFF. V is TRBV9 and J is TRBJ1-4; D gene ambiguous. The CDR3 is 13 residues long. CDR1 SGDLS and CDR2 YYNGEE come from the germline V gene. Trimming shortened V by 4 bases and J by 8 bases, and 12 bases separated the two germline ends.

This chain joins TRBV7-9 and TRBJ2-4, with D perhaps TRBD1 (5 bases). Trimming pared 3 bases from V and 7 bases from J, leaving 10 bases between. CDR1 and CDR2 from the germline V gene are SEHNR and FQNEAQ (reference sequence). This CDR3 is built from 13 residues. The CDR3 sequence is CASSFPPGNIQYF. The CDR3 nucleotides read TGTGCCAGCAGCTTTCCCCCAGGGAACATTCAGTACTTC.

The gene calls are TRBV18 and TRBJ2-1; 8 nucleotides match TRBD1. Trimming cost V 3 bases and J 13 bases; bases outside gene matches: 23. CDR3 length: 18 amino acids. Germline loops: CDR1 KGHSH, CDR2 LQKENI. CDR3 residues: CASSPQAQGQGTSHAQFF. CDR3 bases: TGTGCCAGCTCACCTCAAGCCCAAGGACAGGGTACATCGCATGCCCAGTTCTTC.

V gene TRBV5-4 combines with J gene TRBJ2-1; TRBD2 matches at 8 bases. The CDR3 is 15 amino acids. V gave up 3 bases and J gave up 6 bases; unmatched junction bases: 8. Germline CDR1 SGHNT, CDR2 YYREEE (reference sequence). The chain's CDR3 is CASSSRLAPPNEQFF. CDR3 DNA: TGTGCCAGCAGCTCCCGACTAGCGCCCCCCAATGAGCAGTTCTTC.

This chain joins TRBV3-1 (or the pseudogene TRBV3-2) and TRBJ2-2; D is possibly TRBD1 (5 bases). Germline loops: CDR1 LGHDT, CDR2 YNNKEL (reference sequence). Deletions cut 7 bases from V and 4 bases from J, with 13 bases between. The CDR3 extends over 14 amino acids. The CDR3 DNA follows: TGTGCCAGCACTAAGACAGCTTCCACCGGGGAGCTGTTTTTT. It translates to CASTKTASTGELFF.

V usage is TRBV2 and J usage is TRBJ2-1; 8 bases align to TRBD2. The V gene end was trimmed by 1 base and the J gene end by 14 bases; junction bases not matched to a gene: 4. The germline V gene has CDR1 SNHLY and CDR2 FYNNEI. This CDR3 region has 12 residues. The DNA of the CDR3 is TGTGCCAGCAGTGAAGACCGGACTAGCAAGTTCTTC. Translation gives CASSEDRTSKFF.

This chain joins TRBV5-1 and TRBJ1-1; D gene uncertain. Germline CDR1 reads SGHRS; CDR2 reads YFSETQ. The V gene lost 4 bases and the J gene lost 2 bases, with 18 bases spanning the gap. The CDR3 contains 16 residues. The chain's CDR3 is CASSLSSTYFNTEAFF. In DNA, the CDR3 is TGCGCCAGCAGCCTATCCTCAACCTATTTCAACACTGAAGCTTTCTTT. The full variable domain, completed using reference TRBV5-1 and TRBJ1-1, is KAGVTQTPRYLIKTRGQQVTLSCSPISGHRSVSWYQQTPGQGLQFLFEYFSETQRNKGNFPGRFSGRQFSNSRSEMNVSTLELGDSALYLCASSLSSTYFNTEAFFGQGTRLTVV.

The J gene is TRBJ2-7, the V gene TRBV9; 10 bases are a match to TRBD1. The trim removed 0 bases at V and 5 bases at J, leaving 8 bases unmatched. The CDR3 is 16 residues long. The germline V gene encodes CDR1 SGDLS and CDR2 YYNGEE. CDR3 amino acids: CASSVAETGGIDEQYF. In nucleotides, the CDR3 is TGTGCCAGCAGCGTAGCTGAGACAGGGGGCATCGACGAGCAGTACTTC.

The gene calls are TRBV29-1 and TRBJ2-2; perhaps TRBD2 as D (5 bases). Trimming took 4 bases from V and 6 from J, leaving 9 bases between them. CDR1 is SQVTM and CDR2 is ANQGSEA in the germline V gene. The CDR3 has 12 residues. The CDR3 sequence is CSVGPGSGELFF. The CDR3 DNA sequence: TGCAGCGTTGGTCCGGGGTCCGGGGAGCTGTTTTTT.

DNA of the CDR3: TGTGCGACCGGGACTAGCGGGAGAATACACGAGCAGTACTTC. It specifies CATGTSGRIHEQYF. The chain has TRBV12-5 and TRBJ2-7; 14 bases agree with TRBD2. CDR3 size: 14 residues. Per germline, CDR1 LGHNT and CDR2 FRNRAP.

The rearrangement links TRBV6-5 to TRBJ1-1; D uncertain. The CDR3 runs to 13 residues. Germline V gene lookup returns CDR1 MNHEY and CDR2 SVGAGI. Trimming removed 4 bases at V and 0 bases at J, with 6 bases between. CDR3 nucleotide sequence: TGTGCCAGCAGTTCCCCAATGAACACTGAAGCTTTCTTT. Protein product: CASSSPMNTEAFF.

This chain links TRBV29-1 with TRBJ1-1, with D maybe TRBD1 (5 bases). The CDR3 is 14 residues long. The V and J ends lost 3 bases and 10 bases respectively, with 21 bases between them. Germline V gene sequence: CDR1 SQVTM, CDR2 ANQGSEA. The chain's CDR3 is CSVEGPDATVGAFF. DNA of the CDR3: TGCAGCGTTGAGGGGCCGGACGCGACAGTAGGAGCTTTCTTT.

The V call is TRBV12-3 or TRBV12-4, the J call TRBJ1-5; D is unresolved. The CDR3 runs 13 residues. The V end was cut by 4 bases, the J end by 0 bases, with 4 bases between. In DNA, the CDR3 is TGTGCCAGCAGTTCGAGTAGCAATCAGCCCCAGCATTTT. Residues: CASSSSSNQPQHF.

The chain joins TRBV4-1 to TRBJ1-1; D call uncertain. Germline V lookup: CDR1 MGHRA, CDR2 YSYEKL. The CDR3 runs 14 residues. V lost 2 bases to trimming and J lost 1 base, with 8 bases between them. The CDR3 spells CASSQWSGNTEAFF. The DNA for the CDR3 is TGCGCCAGCAGCCAATGGTCAGGGAACACTGAAGCTTTCTTT.

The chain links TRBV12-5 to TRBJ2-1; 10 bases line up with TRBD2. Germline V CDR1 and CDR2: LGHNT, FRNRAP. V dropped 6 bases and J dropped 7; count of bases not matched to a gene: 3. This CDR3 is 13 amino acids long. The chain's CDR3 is CASGSSGRNEQFF. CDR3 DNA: TGTGCTAGTGGCAGTAGCGGGAGGAATGAGCAGTTCTTC.

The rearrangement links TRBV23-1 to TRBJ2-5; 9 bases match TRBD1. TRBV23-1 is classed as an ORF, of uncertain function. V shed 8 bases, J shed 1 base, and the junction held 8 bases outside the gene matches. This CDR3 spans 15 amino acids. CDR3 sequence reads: CASGGTGTSQETQYF. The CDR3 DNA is TGCGCCAGCGGCGGGACAGGGACCAGCCAAGAGACCCAGTACTTC.

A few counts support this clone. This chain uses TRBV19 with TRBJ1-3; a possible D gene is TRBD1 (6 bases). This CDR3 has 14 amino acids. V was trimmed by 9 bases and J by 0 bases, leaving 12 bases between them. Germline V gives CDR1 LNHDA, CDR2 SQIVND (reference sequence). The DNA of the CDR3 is TGTGCCAGCACGGACAGACTCTCTGGAAACACCATATATTTT. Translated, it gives CASTDRLSGNTIYF.

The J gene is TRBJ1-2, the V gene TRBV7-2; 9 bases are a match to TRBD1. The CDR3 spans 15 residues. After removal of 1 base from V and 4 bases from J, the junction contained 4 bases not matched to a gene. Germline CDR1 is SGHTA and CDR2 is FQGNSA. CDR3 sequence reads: CASSLGDRVTYGYTF. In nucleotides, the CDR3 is TGTGCCAGCAGCTTAGGGGACAGGGTTACCTATGGCTACACCTTC.

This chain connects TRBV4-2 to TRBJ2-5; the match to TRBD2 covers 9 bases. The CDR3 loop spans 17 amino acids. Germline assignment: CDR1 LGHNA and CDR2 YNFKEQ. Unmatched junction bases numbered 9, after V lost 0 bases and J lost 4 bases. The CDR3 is CASSQDPMTSGPETQYF. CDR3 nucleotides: TGTGCCAGCAGCCAAGATCCGATGACTAGCGGTCCAGAGACCCAGTACTTC.

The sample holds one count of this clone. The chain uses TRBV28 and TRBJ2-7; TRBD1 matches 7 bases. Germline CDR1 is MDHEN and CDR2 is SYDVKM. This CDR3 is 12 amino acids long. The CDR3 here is CATGQGESEQYF. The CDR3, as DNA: TGTGCTACCGGCCAGGGGGAGAGCGAGCAGTACTTC.

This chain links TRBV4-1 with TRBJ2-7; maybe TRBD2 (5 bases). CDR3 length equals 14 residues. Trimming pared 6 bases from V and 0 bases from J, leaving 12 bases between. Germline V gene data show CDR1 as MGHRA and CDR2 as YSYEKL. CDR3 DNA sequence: TGCGCCAGCAGGATAGCGAGCCACTCCTACGAGCAGTACTTC. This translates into CASRIASHSYEQYF.

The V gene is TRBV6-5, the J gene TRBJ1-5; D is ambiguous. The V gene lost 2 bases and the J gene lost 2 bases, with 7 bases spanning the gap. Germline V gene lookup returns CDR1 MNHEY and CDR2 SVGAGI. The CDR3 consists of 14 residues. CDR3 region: CASSYRGGNQPQHF. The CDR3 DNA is TGTGCCAGCAGTTACCGAGGAGGCAATCAGCCCCAGCATTTT.

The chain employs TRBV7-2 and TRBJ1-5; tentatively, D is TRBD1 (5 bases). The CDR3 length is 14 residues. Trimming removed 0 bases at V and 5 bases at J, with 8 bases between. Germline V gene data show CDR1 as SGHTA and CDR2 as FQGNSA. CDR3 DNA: TGTGCCAGCAGCTTAGCAGGGGCGCATCAGCCCCAGCATTTT. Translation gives CASSLAGAHQPQHF.

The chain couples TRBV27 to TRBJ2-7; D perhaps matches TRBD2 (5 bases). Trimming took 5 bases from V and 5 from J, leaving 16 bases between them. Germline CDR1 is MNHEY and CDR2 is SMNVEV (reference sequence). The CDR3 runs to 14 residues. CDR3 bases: TGTGCCAGCAGTCCCCTGGCGGGTCGGAACGAGCAGTACTTC. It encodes CASSPLAGRNEQYF.

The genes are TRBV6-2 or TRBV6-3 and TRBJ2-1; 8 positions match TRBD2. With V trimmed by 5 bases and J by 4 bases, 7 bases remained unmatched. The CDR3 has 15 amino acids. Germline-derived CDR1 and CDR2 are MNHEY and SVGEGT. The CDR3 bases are TGTGCCAGCAGTACCGGGACTAGAGGTTACAATGAGCAGTTCTTC. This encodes CASSTGTRGYNEQFF.

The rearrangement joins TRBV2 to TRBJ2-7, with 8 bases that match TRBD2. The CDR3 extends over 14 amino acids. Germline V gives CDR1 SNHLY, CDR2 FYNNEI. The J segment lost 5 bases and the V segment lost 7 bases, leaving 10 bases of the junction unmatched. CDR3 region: CASKLSGGANEQYF. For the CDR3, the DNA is TGTGCCAGCAAGTTATCGGGAGGGGCTAACGAGCAGTACTTC.

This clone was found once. CDR3 sequence reads: CASKGDGPSEQYF. The CDR3 nucleotides are TGTGCCAGCAAGGGGGACGGACCTTCGGAGCAGTACTTC. V gene TRBV6-5 combines with J gene TRBJ2-7; tentatively, D is TRBD1 (6 bases). Between the trimmed V and J ends, which lost 7 bases and 7 bases, there was a span of 17 bases. CDR1 and CDR2 (germline): MNHEY, SVGAGI. The length of the CDR3 is 13 residues.

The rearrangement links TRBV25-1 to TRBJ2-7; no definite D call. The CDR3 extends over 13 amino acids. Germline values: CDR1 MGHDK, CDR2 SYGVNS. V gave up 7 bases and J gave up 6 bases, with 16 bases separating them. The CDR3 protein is CASTSGLASEQYF. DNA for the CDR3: TGTGCCAGCACAAGTGGTTTGGCTAGCGAGCAGTACTTC.

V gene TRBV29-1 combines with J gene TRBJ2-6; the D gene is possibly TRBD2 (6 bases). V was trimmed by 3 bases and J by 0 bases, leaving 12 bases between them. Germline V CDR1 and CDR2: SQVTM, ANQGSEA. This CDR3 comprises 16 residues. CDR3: CSVDASAISGANVLTF. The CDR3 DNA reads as TGCAGCGTTGACGCTAGCGCAATCTCTGGGGCCAACGTCCTGACTTTC.